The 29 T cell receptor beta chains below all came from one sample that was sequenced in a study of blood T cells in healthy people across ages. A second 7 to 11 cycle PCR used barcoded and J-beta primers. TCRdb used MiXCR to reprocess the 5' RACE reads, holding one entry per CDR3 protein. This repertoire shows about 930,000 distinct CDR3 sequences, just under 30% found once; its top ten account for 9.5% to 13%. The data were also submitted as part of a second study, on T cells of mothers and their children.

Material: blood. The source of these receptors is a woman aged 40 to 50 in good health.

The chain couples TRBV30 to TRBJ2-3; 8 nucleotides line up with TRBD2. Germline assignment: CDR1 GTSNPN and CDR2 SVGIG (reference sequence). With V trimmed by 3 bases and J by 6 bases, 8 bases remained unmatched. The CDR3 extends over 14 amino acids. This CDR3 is CAWSPGGGFDTQYF. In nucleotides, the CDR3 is TGTGCCTGGAGCCCGGGGGGGGGTTTTGATACGCAGTATTTT.

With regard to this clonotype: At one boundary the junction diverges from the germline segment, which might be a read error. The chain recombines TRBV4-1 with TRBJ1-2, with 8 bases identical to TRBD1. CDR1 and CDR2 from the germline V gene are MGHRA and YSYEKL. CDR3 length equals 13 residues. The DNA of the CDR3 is TGCGCCGGCAGCCAACAGGGGGGCTATGGCTACACCTTC. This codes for CAGSQQGGYGYTF.

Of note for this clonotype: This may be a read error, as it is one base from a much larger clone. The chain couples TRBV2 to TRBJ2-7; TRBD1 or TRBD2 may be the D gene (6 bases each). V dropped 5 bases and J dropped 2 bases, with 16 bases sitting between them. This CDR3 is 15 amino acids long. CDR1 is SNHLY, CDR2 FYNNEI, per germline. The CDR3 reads CASSITLEGAYEQYF. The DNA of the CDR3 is TGTGCCAGCAGTATTACCCTGGAGGGGGCCTACGAGCAGTACTTC.

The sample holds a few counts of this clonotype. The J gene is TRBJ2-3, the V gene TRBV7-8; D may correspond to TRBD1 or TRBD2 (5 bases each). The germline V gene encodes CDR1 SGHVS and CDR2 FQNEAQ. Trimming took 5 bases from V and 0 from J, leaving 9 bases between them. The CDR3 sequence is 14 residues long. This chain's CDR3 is CASSTGRSTDTQYF. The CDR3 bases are TGTGCCAGCAGCACGGGACGGAGCACAGATACGCAGTATTTT. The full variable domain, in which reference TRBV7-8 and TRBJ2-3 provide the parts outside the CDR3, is GAGVSQSPRYKVAKRGQDVALRCDPISGHVSLFWYQQALGQGPEFLTYFQNEAQLDKSGLPSDRFFAERPEGSVSTLKIQRTQQEDSAVYLCASSTGRSTDTQYFGPGTRLTVL.

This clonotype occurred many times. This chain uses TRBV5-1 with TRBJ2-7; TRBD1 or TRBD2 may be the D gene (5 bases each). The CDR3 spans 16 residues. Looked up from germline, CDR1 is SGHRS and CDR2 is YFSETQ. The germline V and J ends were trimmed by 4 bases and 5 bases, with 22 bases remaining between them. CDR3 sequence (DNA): TGCGCCAGCAGCAGGGACCGGGCCTTCTCATCCCACGAGCAGTACTTC. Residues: CASSRDRAFSSHEQYF.

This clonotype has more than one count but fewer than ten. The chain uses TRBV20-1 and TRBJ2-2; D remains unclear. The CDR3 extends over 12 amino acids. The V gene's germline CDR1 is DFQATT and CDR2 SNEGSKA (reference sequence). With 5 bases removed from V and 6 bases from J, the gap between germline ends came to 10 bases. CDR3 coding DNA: TGCAGTGCTGAATGGGAACCCGGGGAGCTGTTTTTT. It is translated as CSAEWEPGELFF.

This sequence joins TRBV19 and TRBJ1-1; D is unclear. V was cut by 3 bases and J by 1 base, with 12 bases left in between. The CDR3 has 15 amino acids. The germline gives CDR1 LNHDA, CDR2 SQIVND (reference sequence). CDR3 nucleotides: TGTGCCAGTAGTATGTTCGGCGAGGCGAACACTGAAGCTTTCTTT. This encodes CASSMFGEANTEAFF.

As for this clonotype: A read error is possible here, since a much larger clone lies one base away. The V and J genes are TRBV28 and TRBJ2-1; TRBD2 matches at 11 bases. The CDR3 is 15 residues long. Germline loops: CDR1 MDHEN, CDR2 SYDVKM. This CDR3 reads CVSSITSGGQDEQFF. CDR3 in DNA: TGTGTCAGCAGCATAACTAGCGGGGGCCAAGATGAGCAGTTCTTC.

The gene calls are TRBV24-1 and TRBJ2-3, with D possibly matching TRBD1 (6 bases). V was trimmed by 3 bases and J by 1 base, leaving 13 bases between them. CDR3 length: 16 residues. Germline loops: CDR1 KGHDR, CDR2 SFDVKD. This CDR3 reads CATSDRARGGTDTQYF. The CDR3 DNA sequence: TGTGCCACCAGTGATCGTGCCAGGGGAGGCACAGATACGCAGTATTTT.

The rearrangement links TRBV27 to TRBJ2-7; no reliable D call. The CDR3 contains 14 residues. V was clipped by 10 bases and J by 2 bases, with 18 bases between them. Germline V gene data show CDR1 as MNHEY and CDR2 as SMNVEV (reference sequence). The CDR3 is CANKVYYSTYEQYF. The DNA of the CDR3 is TGTGCCAACAAGGTGTATTATAGTACCTACGAGCAGTACTTC.

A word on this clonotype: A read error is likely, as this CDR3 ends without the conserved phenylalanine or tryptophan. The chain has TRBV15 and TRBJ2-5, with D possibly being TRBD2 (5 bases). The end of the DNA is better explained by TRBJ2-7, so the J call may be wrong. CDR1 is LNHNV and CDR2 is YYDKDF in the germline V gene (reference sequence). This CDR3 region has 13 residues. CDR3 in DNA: TGTGCCACCAGCAGAGAGTACGGGGACGAGCAGTACTGC. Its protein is CATSREYGDEQYC.

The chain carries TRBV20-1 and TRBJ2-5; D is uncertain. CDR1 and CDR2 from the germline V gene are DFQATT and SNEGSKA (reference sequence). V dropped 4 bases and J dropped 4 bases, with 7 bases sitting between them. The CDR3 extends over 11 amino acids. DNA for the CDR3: TGCAGTGCTAACCCGGGAGAGACCCAGTACTTC. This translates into CSANPGETQYF.

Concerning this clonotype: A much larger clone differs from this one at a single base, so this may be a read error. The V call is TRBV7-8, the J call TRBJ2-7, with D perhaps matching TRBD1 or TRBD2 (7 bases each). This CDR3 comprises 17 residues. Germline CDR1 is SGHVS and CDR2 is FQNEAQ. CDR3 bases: TGTGCCGGCAGCTTAGCATCGGGGGGCCAGGGGGCCTACGAGCAGTACTTC. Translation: CAGSLASGGQGAYEQYF.

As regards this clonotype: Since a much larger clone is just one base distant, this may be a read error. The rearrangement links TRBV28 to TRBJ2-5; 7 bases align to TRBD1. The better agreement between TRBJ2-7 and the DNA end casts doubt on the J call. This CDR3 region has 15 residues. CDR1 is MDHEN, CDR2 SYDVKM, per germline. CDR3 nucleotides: TGTGCCAGCACCCTACTCCGGGACAGAAACTACGAGCAGTACTTC. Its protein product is CASTLLRDRNYEQYF.

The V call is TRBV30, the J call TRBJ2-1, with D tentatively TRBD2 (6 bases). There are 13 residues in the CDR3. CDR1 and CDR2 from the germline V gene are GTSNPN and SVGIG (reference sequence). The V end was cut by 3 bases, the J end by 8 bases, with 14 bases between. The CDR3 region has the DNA TGTGCCTGGAGGCGGGGCATTCTCTATGAGCAGTTCTTC. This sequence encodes CAWRRGILYEQFF.

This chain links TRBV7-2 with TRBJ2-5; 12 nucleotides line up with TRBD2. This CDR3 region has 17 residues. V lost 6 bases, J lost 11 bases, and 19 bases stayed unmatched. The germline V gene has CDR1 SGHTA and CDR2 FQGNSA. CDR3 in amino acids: CASSPNGASGGDNEQYF. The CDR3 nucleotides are TGTGCCAGCAGTCCAAATGGGGCTAGCGGGGGGGACAATGAGCAGTACTTC.

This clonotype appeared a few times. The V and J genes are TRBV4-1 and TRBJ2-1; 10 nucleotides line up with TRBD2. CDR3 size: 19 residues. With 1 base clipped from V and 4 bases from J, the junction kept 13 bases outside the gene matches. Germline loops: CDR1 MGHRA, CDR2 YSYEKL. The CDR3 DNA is TGCGCCAGCAGCCAAGGACTTAAGCCACTAGCGGGGAGTTACAATGAGCAGTTCTTC. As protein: CASSQGLKPLAGSYNEQFF.

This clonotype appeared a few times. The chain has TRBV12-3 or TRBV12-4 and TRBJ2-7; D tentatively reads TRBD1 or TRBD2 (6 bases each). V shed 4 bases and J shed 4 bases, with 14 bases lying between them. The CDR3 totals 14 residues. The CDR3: CASSYFPGAYEQYF. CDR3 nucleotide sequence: TGTGCCAGCAGTTATTTCCCGGGGGCGTACGAGCAGTACTTC.

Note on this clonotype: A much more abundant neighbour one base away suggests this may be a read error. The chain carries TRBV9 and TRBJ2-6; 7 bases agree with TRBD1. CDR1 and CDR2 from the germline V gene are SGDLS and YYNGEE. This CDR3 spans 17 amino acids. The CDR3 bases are TGTGCCAGCAGCCCTAGAGGGGGACAGACCGGGGCCAACGTCCGGACTTTC. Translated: CASSPRGGQTGANVRTF.

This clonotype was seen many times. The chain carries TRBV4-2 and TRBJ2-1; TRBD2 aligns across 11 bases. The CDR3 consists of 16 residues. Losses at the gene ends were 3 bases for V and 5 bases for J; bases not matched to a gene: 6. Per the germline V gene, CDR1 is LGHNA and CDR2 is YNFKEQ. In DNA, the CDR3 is TGTGCCAGCAGCCAGGGGCCGACTAGCGGGAACAATGAGCAGTTCTTC. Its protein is CASSQGPTSGNNEQFF.

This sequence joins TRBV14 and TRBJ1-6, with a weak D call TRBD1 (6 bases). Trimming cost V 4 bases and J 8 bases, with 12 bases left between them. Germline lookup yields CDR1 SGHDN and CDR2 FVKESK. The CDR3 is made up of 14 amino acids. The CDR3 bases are TGTGCCAGCAGCCCCCTTGGACAGCATTCACCCCTCCACTTT. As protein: CASSPLGQHSPLHF.

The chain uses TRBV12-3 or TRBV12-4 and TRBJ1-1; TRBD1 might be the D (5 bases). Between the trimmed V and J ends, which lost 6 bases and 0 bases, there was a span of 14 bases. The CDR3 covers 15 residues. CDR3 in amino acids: CASSTPSGMNTEAFF. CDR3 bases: TGTGCCAGCAGCACACCGTCAGGGATGAACACTGAAGCTTTCTTT.

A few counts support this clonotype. CDR3 sequence reads: CASKPFETGINVLTF. CDR3 nucleotide sequence: TGTGCCAGCAAGCCTTTCGAGACAGGAATTAACGTCCTGACTTTC. The rearrangement uses TRBV3-1 and TRBJ2-6; possible D gene TRBD1, 6 bases. Germline loops: CDR1 LGHDT, CDR2 YNNKEL (reference sequence). The CDR3 extends over 15 amino acids. V was cut by 7 bases and J by 10 bases, with 20 bases left in between. Full variable domain (remainder filled in from reference TRBV3-1 and TRBJ2-6): DTAVSQTPKYLVTQMGNDKSIKCEQNLGHDTMYWYKQDSKKFLKIMFSYNNKELIINETVPNRFSPKSPDKAHLNLHINSLELGDSAVYFCASKPFETGINVLTFGAGSRLTVL.

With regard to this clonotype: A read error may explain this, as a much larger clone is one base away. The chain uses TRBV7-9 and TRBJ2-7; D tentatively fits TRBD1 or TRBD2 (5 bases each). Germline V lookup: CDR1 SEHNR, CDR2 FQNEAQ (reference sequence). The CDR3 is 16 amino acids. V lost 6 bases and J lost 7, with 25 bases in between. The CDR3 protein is CASSSQGADLTNEQYF. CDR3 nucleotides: TGTGCCAGCAGTTCTCAGGGAGCGGACCTTACGAATGAGCAGTACTTC.

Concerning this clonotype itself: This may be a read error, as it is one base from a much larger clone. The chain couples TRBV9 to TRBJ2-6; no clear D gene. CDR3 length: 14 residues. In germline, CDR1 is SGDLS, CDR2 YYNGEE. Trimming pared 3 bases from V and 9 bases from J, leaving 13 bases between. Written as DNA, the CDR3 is TGTGCCAGCAGCGGAGAATGGGGTAACAACGTCCTGACTTTC. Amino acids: CASSGEWGNNVLTF.

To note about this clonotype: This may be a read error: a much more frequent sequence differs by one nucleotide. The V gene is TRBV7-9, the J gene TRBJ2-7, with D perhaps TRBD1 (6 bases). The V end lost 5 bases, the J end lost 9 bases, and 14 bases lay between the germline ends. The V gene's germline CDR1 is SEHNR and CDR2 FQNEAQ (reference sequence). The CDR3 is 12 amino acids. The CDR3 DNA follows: TGTGCCAGCAGCCCCGGACAGTTAGGGCAGTACTTC. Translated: CASSPGQLGQYF.

The CDR3 DNA is TGCAGGCCCGTGGGGGGGGCGAACACTGAAGCTTTCTTT. Translation gives CRPVGGANTEAFF. V is TRBV20-1 and J is TRBJ1-1; possibly TRBD1 for D (6 bases). Germline V CDR1 and CDR2: DFQATT, SNEGSKA (reference sequence). There are 13 residues in the CDR3.

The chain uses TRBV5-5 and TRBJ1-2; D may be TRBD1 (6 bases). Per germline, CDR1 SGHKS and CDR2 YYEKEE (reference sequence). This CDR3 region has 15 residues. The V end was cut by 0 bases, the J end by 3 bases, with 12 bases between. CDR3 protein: CASSLAGGPDYGYTF. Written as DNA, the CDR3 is TGTGCCAGCAGCTTGGCGGGGGGGCCGGACTATGGCTACACCTTC.

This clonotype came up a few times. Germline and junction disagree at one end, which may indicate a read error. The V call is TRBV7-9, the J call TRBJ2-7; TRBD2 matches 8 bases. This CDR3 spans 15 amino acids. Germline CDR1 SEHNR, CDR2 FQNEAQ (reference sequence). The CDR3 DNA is TGTGCCAGCAGTTCCGGGAGGGGGGTGGACTACGGGCAGTACTTC. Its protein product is CASSSGRGVDYGQYF.